One sample yielded the 20 T cell receptor beta chains listed below, sequenced in a study of blood T cell repertoires in COVID-19. Sequencing was performed with immunoSEQ multiplex PCR; in TCRdb, only in-frame clones are kept and a portion is missing. Seen here are roughly 35,000 clones, roughly 90% observed once, and the top ten hold about an eighth. Source material: peripheral blood. Receptor source: a man in his 70s with acute or convalescent COVID-19.

This clone has only one observation. The V gene is TRBV29-1, the J gene TRBJ1-5; no clear D. CDR3 length: 13 residues. Germline V gene lookup returns CDR1 SQVTM and CDR2 ANQGSEA. The V gene lost 0 bases and the J gene lost 6 bases, with 9 bases spanning the gap. In DNA form, the CDR3 reads TGCAGCGTTGAAGACGTTGGCGGTCAGCCCCAGCATTTT. Translating gives CSVEDVGGQPQHF.

This clone was found once. V is TRBV28 and J is TRBJ1-1; possibly TRBD1 for D (5 bases). In germline, CDR1 is MDHEN, CDR2 SYDVKM. V lost 8 bases and J 4 bases, leaving 17 bases between the germline ends. This CDR3 has 14 amino acids. The CDR3 nucleotides are TGTGCCAGCGACAGACGGGGGAGTAGCACTGAAGCTTTCTTT. Translated, it gives CASDRRGSSTEAFF. Drawing the rest from reference TRBV28 and TRBJ1-1, the complete variable domain is DVKVTQSSRYLVKRTGEKVFLECVQDMDHENMFWYRQDPGLGLRLIYFSYDVKMKEKGDIPEGYSVSREKKERFSLILESASTNQTSMYLCASDRRGSSTEAFFGQGTRLTVV.

For the CDR3, the DNA is TGTGCCAGCAGCTTAGTATTTGGCGCGGGTCAGCCCCAGCATTTT. Translation: CASSLVFGAGQPQHF. This sequence joins TRBV7-2 and TRBJ1-5, with D hard to call. This CDR3 is 15 amino acids long. Deletions cut 1 base from V and 6 bases from J, with 13 bases between. Germline V lookup: CDR1 SGHTA, CDR2 FQGNSA.

This sequence joins TRBV25-1 and TRBJ2-2; 7 bases match TRBD2. The V and J ends lost 11 bases and 5 bases, in that order; junction bases with no gene match: 11. The CDR3 has 14 amino acids. Germline values: CDR1 MGHDK, CDR2 SYGVNS. CDR3 nucleotides: TGTGCCGTCCAAGCGGGGCTGCTAACCGGGGAGCTGTTTTTT. It codes for CAVQAGLLTGELFF.

The gene calls are TRBV5-1 and TRBJ1-2; D gene unclear. Germline-derived CDR1 and CDR2 are SGHRS and YFSETQ. Trimming shortened V by 4 bases and J by 8 bases, and 15 bases separated the two germline ends. The CDR3 consists of 13 residues. CDR3 sequence reads: CASSPSLGVGYTF. The CDR3 DNA sequence: TGCGCCAGCAGCCCCTCCCTCGGGGTCGGCTACACCTTC.

The J gene is TRBJ2-2, the V gene TRBV5-1; the D gene is possibly TRBD2 (6 bases). The CDR3 loop spans 14 amino acids. The V gene lost 2 bases and the J gene lost 3 bases, with 8 bases spanning the gap. Germline-derived CDR1 and CDR2 are SGHRS and YFSETQ. The CDR3 DNA sequence: TGCGCCAGCAGCTTCACGGGGGACACCGGGGAGCTGTTTTTT. This translates into CASSFTGDTGELFF.

V gene TRBV18 combines with J gene TRBJ2-1, with 8 bases aligning to TRBD2. The CDR3 totals 15 residues. Germline-derived CDR1 and CDR2 are KGHSH and LQKENI. The junction had 10 bases not matched to a gene; V was cut back by 6 bases and J by 6 bases. The CDR3 bases are TGTGCCAGCTCTGCCAGCGGGAGCGGGGCCAATGAGCAGTTCTTC. Protein: CASSASGSGANEQFF.

The chain recombines TRBV2 with TRBJ1-4; 8 bases fit TRBD1. The CDR3 is 17 amino acids. Trimming cost V 11 bases and J 0 bases; bases outside gene matches: 14. Germline V gives CDR1 SNHLY, CDR2 FYNNEI. CDR3: CASSSRGRLATNEKLFF. The CDR3 nucleotides read TGTGCCTCATCCTCCAGGGGGCGTCTTGCAACTAATGAAAAACTGTTTTTT.

This clone was seen only once. The chain couples TRBV9 to TRBJ2-7, with 11 nucleotides matching TRBD1. The CDR3 spans 16 residues. Germline V lookup: CDR1 SGDLS, CDR2 YYNGEE. J lost 4 bases, V lost 0 bases, and 6 bases had no gene match. The CDR3 DNA reads TGTGCCAGCAGCGTAGCTCCGGGACAGGGGGAGTACGAGCAGTACTTC. Translation: CASSVAPGQGEYEQYF.

The chain couples TRBV5-4 to TRBJ2-5, with 8 bases identical to TRBD1. This CDR3 is built from 14 residues. The germline gives CDR1 SGHNT, CDR2 YYREEE (reference sequence). J lost 4 bases, V lost 4 bases, and 6 bases had no gene match. For the CDR3, the DNA is TGTGCCAGCAGCAACGGACAGGGCGGAGAGACCCAGTACTTC. Protein sequence: CASSNGQGGETQYF.

This sequence joins TRBV27 and TRBJ2-1; TRBD2 matches at 11 bases. Trimming at V came to 10 bases and at J to 7 bases, leaving 3 bases not matched to a gene. The CDR3 is made up of 12 amino acids. In germline, CDR1 is MNHEY, CDR2 SMNVEV (reference sequence). The CDR3 nucleotides read TGTGCCACAACTAGCGGGAGTAATGAGCAGTTCTTC. It yields the protein CATTSGSNEQFF.

CDR3 loop: CASSLELGQGAYEQYF. DNA of the CDR3: TGTGCCAGCAGCTTAGAGCTTGGACAGGGGGCCTACGAGCAGTACTTC. The rearrangement uses TRBV7-8 and TRBJ2-7; 10 bases are a match to TRBD1. The CDR3 is made up of 16 amino acids. The trim removed 1 base at V and 2 bases at J, leaving 5 bases unmatched. The germline V gene has CDR1 SGHVS and CDR2 FQNEAQ.

This chain uses TRBV11-3 with TRBJ2-5; the match to TRBD1 covers 12 bases. Germline assignment: CDR1 SGHNT and CDR2 YENEEA. This CDR3 region has 17 residues. J gave up 4 bases and V 4 bases, and 10 bases lay outside the gene matches. The CDR3 nucleotides read TGTGCCAGCAGCTCCTCCGGGACAGGGGGCTTAAGAGAGACCCAGTACTTC. Amino acid sequence: CASSSSGTGGLRETQYF.

The chain combines TRBV11-2 with TRBJ1-4; the match to TRBD1 covers 7 bases. Germline loops: CDR1 SGHAT, CDR2 FQNNGV. J gave up 7 bases and V 8 bases, and 13 bases lay outside the gene matches. This CDR3 is built from 15 residues. CDR3 sequence (DNA): TGTGCCAGCCGAGCGGACAGGCGGCGGCTTGAAAAACTGTTTTTT. Translated, it gives CASRADRRRLEKLFF. Combining the CDR3 with reference TRBV11-2 and TRBJ1-4 gives the whole variable domain EAGVAQSPRYKIIEKRQSVAFWCNPISGHATLYWYQQILGQGPKLLIQFQNNGVVDDSQLPKDRFSAERLKGVDSTLKIQPAKLEDSAVYLCASRADRRRLEKLFFGSGTQLSVL.

This chain joins TRBV4-2 and TRBJ2-1, with D hard to call. There are 14 residues in the CDR3. The germline gives CDR1 LGHNA, CDR2 YNFKEQ. V lost 1 base and J lost 8, with 12 bases in between. DNA for the CDR3: TGTGCCAGCAGCCAAGTGGCTTCACGGGATGAGCAGTTCTTC. As protein: CASSQVASRDEQFF.

This clone was recorded only once. This chain links TRBV6-5 with TRBJ2-7; tentative D call: TRBD1 (7 bases). V was cut by 6 bases and J by 6 bases, with 18 bases left in between. Germline loops: CDR1 MNHEY, CDR2 SVGAGI. This CDR3 has 14 amino acids. CDR3 in DNA: TGTGCCAGCAGCCGGGGGCAGGGGGAGAGCGAGCAGTACTTC. Translated: CASSRGQGESEQYF.

The genes are TRBV7-3 and TRBJ2-1, with 14 bases lining up with TRBD2. The CDR3 loop spans 15 amino acids. Trimming took 4 bases from V and 5 from J; bases not matched to a gene: 1. In germline, CDR1 is SGHTA, CDR2 FQGTGA. The DNA for the CDR3 is TGTGCCAGCAGCTGGGGACTAGCGGGGGACAATGAGCAGTTCTTC. It translates to CASSWGLAGDNEQFF.

Here the CDR3 reads CASSTRTGVGETQYF. In nucleotides, the CDR3 is TGTGCCAGCAGCACCCGGACAGGGGTCGGGGAGACCCAGTACTTC. This chain uses TRBV7-2 with TRBJ2-5, with 9 bases aligning to TRBD1. This CDR3 comprises 15 residues. Germline CDR1 reads SGHTA; CDR2 reads FQGNSA. V shed 5 bases, J shed 5 bases, and the junction held 9 bases outside the gene matches. Drawing the rest from reference TRBV7-2 and TRBJ2-5, the complete variable domain is GAGVSQSPSNKVTEKGKDVELRCDPISGHTALYWYRQSLGQGLEFLIYFQGNSAPDKSGLPSDRFSAERTGGSVSTLTIQRTQQEDSAVYLCASSTRTGVGETQYFGPGTRLLVL.

The gene calls are TRBV29-1 and TRBJ2-2, with 7 bases matching TRBD2. The CDR3 is 12 amino acids. CDR1 SQVTM and CDR2 ANQGSEA come from the germline V gene. Unmatched junction bases numbered 3, after V lost 5 bases and J lost 6 bases. This CDR3 reads CSVFGLAGELFF. DNA for the CDR3: TGCAGCGTTTTTGGACTAGCCGGGGAGCTGTTTTTT.

The chain couples TRBV6-5 to TRBJ1-1; D gene uncertain. The V end lost 6 bases, the J end lost 4 bases, and 15 bases lay between the germline ends. The CDR3 runs to 14 residues. CDR1 and CDR2 from the germline V gene are MNHEY and SVGAGI. CDR3 DNA: TGTGCCAGCAGCTCCGGAGAGGGTGGCACTGAAGCTTTCTTT. Amino acids: CASSSGEGGTEAFF.